What follows are 24 T cell receptor beta chains derived from one specimen sequenced in a study of pediatric ulcerative colitis. The method was immunoSEQ multiplex PCR; TCRdb's version includes in-frame clones alone and lacks a portion of them. The sample lists approximately 40,000 clones, about 81% occurring once. One to two pinch biopsies were taken from the rectum during colonoscopy. Specimen: gut tissue. These receptors originate from a boy aged 5 to 17 with severe ulcerative colitis.

The chain links TRBV10-3 to TRBJ1-2; 7 nucleotides align to TRBD1. Trimming at V came to 9 bases and at J to 6 bases, leaving 1 base not matched to a gene. The CDR3 spans 10 residues. CDR1 and CDR2 from the germline V gene are ENHRY and SYGVKD. CDR3 in amino acids: CAIGTDGYTF. CDR3 sequence (DNA): TGTGCCATTGGGACAGATGGCTACACCTTC.

This chain connects TRBV29-1 to TRBJ2-4; the match to TRBD1 covers 10 bases. The germline V gene has CDR1 SQVTM and CDR2 ANQGSEA. J lost 6 bases, V lost 7 bases, and 9 bases had no gene match. The CDR3 is 14 amino acids. CDR3 DNA: TGCAGCGCTCTGACAGGGGGCGGTGGAAACATTCAGTACTTC. Translated: CSALTGGGGNIQYF.

For the CDR3, the DNA is TGTGCCAGCAGCTGGGGACAGGGGACGACAGATACGCAGTATTTT. Protein product: CASSWGQGTTDTQYF. The chain couples TRBV5-8 to TRBJ2-3; TRBD1 matches 10 bases. The J segment lost 3 bases and the V segment lost 3 bases, leaving 4 bases of the junction unmatched. The CDR3 spans 15 residues. Per germline, CDR1 SGHTS and CDR2 YDEGEE.

V is TRBV5-1 and J is TRBJ2-7, with D possibly matching TRBD1 (6 bases). CDR1 SGHRS and CDR2 YFSETQ come from the germline V gene. V lost 1 base to trimming and J lost 6 bases, with 11 bases between them. The CDR3 loop spans 13 amino acids. The CDR3 DNA is TGCGCCAGCAGCTTGAAGGCAGGGGCCGAGCAGTACTTC. Its protein product is CASSLKAGAEQYF.

J is TRBJ2-7 and V is TRBV6-5, with D tentatively TRBD1 (5 bases). This CDR3 is built from 12 residues. Deletions cut 8 bases from V and 6 bases from J, with 14 bases between. Germline CDR1 reads MNHEY; CDR2 reads SVGAGI. CDR3 DNA: TGTGCCAGCGGATCAGGGCCAGGCGAGCAGTACTTC. Its translation is CASGSGPGEQYF.

V usage is TRBV6-6 and J usage is TRBJ2-2; D call uncertain. The length of the CDR3 is 15 residues. Germline CDR1 is MNHNY and CDR2 is SVGAGI (reference sequence). V dropped 6 bases and J dropped 0 bases, with 11 bases sitting between them. The CDR3 loop is CASRGSPPNTGELFF. The CDR3 DNA reads as TGTGCCAGCAGAGGGTCCCCCCCGAACACCGGGGAGCTGTTTTTT.

The chain joins TRBV2 to TRBJ2-7, with 9 bases identical to TRBD1. Germline V gene lookup returns CDR1 SNHLY and CDR2 FYNNEI. The CDR3 contains 16 residues. V was pared by 3 bases and J by 5 bases, with 11 bases of the junction left unmatched. The CDR3 bases are TGTGCCAGCAGTGACGGTCCGGGACAGGGTTACAACGAGCAGTACTTC. It yields the protein CASSDGPGQGYNEQYF.

This clone has just one count. V is TRBV7-8 and J is TRBJ2-2; 8 bases align to TRBD2. CDR3 length equals 17 residues. Germline-derived CDR1 and CDR2 are SGHVS and FQNEAQ. V shed 1 base, J shed 7 bases, and the junction held 11 bases outside the gene matches. This CDR3 is CASSLGPGTSVNGELFF. The CDR3 DNA reads as TGTGCCAGCAGCTTAGGCCCTGGGACTAGTGTTAACGGGGAGCTGTTTTTT.

The V call is TRBV4-1, the J call TRBJ1-2, with unresolved D. This CDR3 contains 15 residues. Germline CDR1 MGHRA, CDR2 YSYEKL. V was shortened by 0 bases and J by 2 bases, with 10 bases between the two germline ends. The CDR3 protein is CASSQDPAFNYGYTF. CDR3 in DNA: TGCGCCAGCAGCCAAGATCCGGCCTTCAACTATGGCTACACCTTC.

J is TRBJ1-6 and V is TRBV5-1, with D uncertain. The CDR3 extends over 13 amino acids. Trimming left V 2 bases short and J 0 bases short, with 0 bases between. CDR1 and CDR2 from the germline V gene are SGHRS and YFSETQ. The CDR3 region has the DNA TGCGCCAGCAGCTTCTCCTATAATTCACCCCTCCACTTT. Translating it yields CASSFSYNSPLHF.

The rearrangement joins TRBV5-4 to TRBJ1-2; D uncertain. The germline CDR1 and CDR2 sequences are SGHNT and YYREEE (reference sequence). The V and J ends lost 2 bases and 5 bases respectively, with 13 bases between them. The CDR3 contains 14 residues. CDR3 nucleotides: TGTGCCAGCAGCTTCCCCGGCCCGTCTTATGGCTACACCTTC. As protein: CASSFPGPSYGYTF.

V and J are TRBV29-1 and TRBJ2-7; D perhaps matches TRBD1 (5 bases). The CDR3 has 16 residues. Germline-derived CDR1 and CDR2 are SQVTM and ANQGSEA. The V end lost 7 bases, the J end lost 2 bases, and 24 bases lay between the germline ends. In DNA form, the CDR3 reads TGCAGCGCCGAAGGGGCTCCTACCCCCACTCCCTACGAGCAGTACTTC. The encoded protein is CSAEGAPTPTPYEQYF.

The chain employs TRBV4-2 and TRBJ1-4, with a tentative D call TRBD1 (5 bases). V gave up 5 bases and J gave up 0 bases, with 16 bases separating them. Germline-derived CDR1 and CDR2 are LGHNA and YNFKEQ. This CDR3 has 17 amino acids. CDR3 DNA: TGTGCCAGCAGCGAAACAGGAGGTGGGACAACTAATGAAAAACTGTTTTTT. This translates into CASSETGGGTTNEKLFF.

This chain connects TRBV21-1 to TRBJ2-7; the table's D call, TRBD2, has no DNA check behind it. TRBV21-1 is a pseudogene. The CDR3 contains 14 residues. The DNA for the CDR3 is TGTGCCAGCAGTTACCTCGGGAAAGGCTACGAGCAGTACTTC. It translates to CASSYLGKGYEQYF.

The rearrangement uses TRBV7-9 and TRBJ2-7, with D tentatively TRBD1 or TRBD2 (5 bases each). This CDR3 region has 13 residues. Germline CDR1 is SEHNR and CDR2 is FQNEAQ (reference sequence). The V gene lost 3 bases and the J gene lost 2 bases, with 8 bases spanning the gap. The CDR3 DNA is TGTGCCAGCAGCTTCTTGGGGGCCTACGAGCAGTACTTC. This translates into CASSFLGAYEQYF.

V usage is TRBV28 and J usage is TRBJ2-5, with no clear D. Between the trimmed V and J ends, which lost 1 base and 5 bases, there was a span of 11 bases. The CDR3 loop spans 14 amino acids. The germline V gene has CDR1 MDHEN and CDR2 SYDVKM. The CDR3 sequence: CASSLLPSGETQYF. The CDR3 DNA reads TGTGCCAGCAGTTTATTGCCAAGTGGGGAGACCCAGTACTTC.

CDR3 sequence reads: CASSTYRGGTEQFF. The CDR3 coding sequence is TGTGCCAGCAGCACCTACCGGGGGGGTACTGAGCAGTTCTTC. The chain recombines TRBV6-5 with TRBJ2-1; TRBD2 aligns across 8 bases. The ends lost 6 bases at V and 9 bases at J; junction bases unmatched: 10. The V gene's germline CDR1 is MNHEY and CDR2 SVGAGI. The CDR3 runs 14 residues.

The gene calls are TRBV5-6 and TRBJ2-4; perhaps D is TRBD1 or TRBD2 (5 bases each). The CDR3 runs 16 residues. CDR1 and CDR2 from the germline V gene are SGHDT and YYEEEE. The V gene lost 0 bases and the J gene lost 0 bases, with 10 bases spanning the gap. The CDR3 is CASSLGGTLAKNIQYF. The DNA for the CDR3 is TGTGCCAGCAGCTTGGGGGGGACCTTAGCCAAAAACATTCAGTACTTC.

The chain combines TRBV2 with TRBJ1-2; TRBD1 aligns across 8 bases. The CDR3 contains 14 residues. V dropped 6 bases and J dropped 3; count of bases not matched to a gene: 6. Germline values: CDR1 SNHLY, CDR2 FYNNEI. Here the CDR3 DNA reads TGTGCCAGCAGGGGAACAGGGGGACACTATGGCTACACCTTC. It codes for CASRGTGGHYGYTF.

The rearrangement links TRBV28 to TRBJ2-7, with D possibly being TRBD1 (6 bases). CDR1 is MDHEN, CDR2 SYDVKM, per germline. The V gene lost 0 bases and the J gene lost 1 base, with 7 bases spanning the gap. The CDR3 runs to 14 residues. CDR3 in DNA: TGTGCCAGCAGTTTATGGGACAGTTCCTACGAGCAGTACTTC. It yields the protein CASSLWDSSYEQYF. The full variable domain, completed using reference TRBV28 and TRBJ2-7, is DVKVTQSSRYLVKRTGEKVFLECVQDMDHENMFWYRQDPGLGLRLIYFSYDVKMKEKGDIPEGYSVSREKKERFSLILESASTNQTSMYLCASSLWDSSYEQYFGPGTRLTVT.

The chain employs TRBV4-1 and TRBJ2-3, with unresolved D. This CDR3 contains 14 residues. Germline CDR1 reads MGHRA; CDR2 reads YSYEKL. V was pared by 4 bases and J by 1 base, with 9 bases between. The CDR3 spells CASSPIFGTDTQYF. In nucleotides, the CDR3 is TGCGCCAGCAGCCCGATATTTGGCACAGATACGCAGTATTTT.

The chain has TRBV6-1 and TRBJ2-7; TRBD2 matches 10 bases. Germline V lookup: CDR1 MNHNS, CDR2 SASEGT. The CDR3 totals 15 residues. The J segment lost 2 bases and the V segment lost 6 bases, leaving 7 bases of the junction unmatched. CDR3 sequence: CASSTSGGATYEQYF. The CDR3 DNA follows: TGTGCCAGCAGCACCAGCGGGGGGGCCACCTACGAGCAGTACTTC.

The rearrangement uses TRBV28 and TRBJ1-1; a possible D gene is TRBD1 (6 bases). Trimming shortened V by 6 bases and J by 5 bases, and 16 bases separated the two germline ends. CDR3 size: 14 residues. Germline lookup yields CDR1 MDHEN and CDR2 SYDVKM. DNA of the CDR3: TGTGCCAGCAGCCCATATCAGGGGCGAACTGAAGCTTTCTTT. Translated, it gives CASSPYQGRTEAFF.

The chain uses TRBV7-3 and TRBJ2-2; the D gene is possibly TRBD1 (6 bases). This CDR3 spans 19 amino acids. Trimming removed 2 bases from V and 3 bases from J, with 22 bases in between. In germline, CDR1 is SGHTA, CDR2 FQGTGA. This chain's CDR3 is CASSLLPPSPTGYTGELFF. Here the CDR3 DNA reads TGTGCCAGCAGCTTACTGCCCCCGAGCCCGACAGGTTACACCGGGGAGCTGTTTTTT.